This T cell receptor beta chain was observed in a study of blood T cell repertoires in COVID-19. Authors' processing steps: Reference gene primer amplification gave estimated nucleated cell counts. Some clones are missing from TCRdb's copy, which holds only in-frame ones; the method was immunoSEQ multiplex PCR. For V, J and clone size, that table is used; D and trimming come from the DNA. This table holds approximately 330,000 clones, 87% found once. Germline-derived CDR1 and CDR2 are SGHNT and YENEEA. V was shortened by 5 bases and J by 5 bases, with 16 bases between the two germline ends. The CDR3 contains 14 residues.

The receptor was isolated from a man aged 30-40 years with COVID-19, enrolled during active disease. The sequencing sample was made of peripheral blood. The chain is built from TRBV11-3 and TRBJ2-7; TRBD2 is a possible D gene (5 bases). The CDR3 nucleotides are TGTGCCAGCAGCCGCCGACACGCGGGTGACGAGCAGTACTTC. This sequence encodes CASSRRHAGDEQYF.